This T cell receptor (beta chain) was recovered during a study of T-cell reconstitution after alpha-beta-depleted transplantation in children. This clonotype came up many times. The TCRbeta library incorporated unique molecular identifiers. Via MiXCR, TCRdb re-called the PCR reads, giving one row per CDR3 protein. There are 200,000 to 300,000 distinct CDR3 sequences in the sample; around 12% occur only once, and about 2.6% lies in the top ten. The length of the CDR3 is 14 residues. Deletions cut 5 bases from V and 6 bases from J, with 16 bases between. The germline gives CDR1 SGHVS, CDR2 FQNEAQ. The input for sequencing was PBMCs from the stem cell graft donor, taken from the stem cell graft. This TCR derives from a human donor who donated a stem cell graft to a child with acute lymphoblastic leukemia. V is TRBV7-8 and J is TRBJ1-2; possibly TRBD1 for D (5 bases). The CDR3 DNA is TGTGCCAGCAGCCAAGGCCGGGGGATGGATGGCTACACCTTC. It translates to CASSQGRGMDGYTF.